One sample yielded the 20 T cell receptor beta chains listed below, sequenced in a study of vaccination and CD4 T cells after COVID-19 (dated by TCRdb to 2021 to 2024). The antigens for these receptors are not known. Reading the label with the study, this specimen's treatment or condition is: roughly ten-day PBMC culture with coronavirus spike peptide pools or control peptides (ViraFEST assay). The method was PCR. Sequencing relied on an Illumina iSeq 100. At the Johns Hopkins FTIC core, DNA from the cultured CD4+ T cells underwent TCR sequencing with the Oncomine TCR Beta short-read assay. TCRdb reworked the public reads: Q25 trimming with fastp, MiXCR clone assembly, productive beta chains retained. Each CDR3 protein appears once, grouped with its most common genes and DNA. The sample table shows roughly 14,000 distinct CDR3 sequences, and around two fifths are seen once. Of the sample, over 7.5% falls within the top ten clones.

The sequenced material came from CD4+ T cells from blood, cultured in vitro. Receptors were obtained from a human donor who had recovered from COVID-19.

There are a few counts of this clonotype. The genes are TRBV11-2 and TRBJ1-2; D gene unclear. The CDR3 covers 14 residues. The ends were cut back, 2 bases at V and 2 bases at J, with 9 bases in the middle. From germline, CDR1 is SGHAT and CDR2 FQNNGV. The CDR3 coding sequence is TGTGCCAGCAGCTTAAGTCCAGGAAACTATGGCTACACCTTC. Protein sequence: CASSLSPGNYGYTF.

The chain links TRBV20-1 to TRBJ2-7; 8 positions agree with TRBD2. Germline V gene lookup returns CDR1 DFQATT and CDR2 SNEGSKA (reference sequence). The CDR3 spans 14 residues. The V segment lost 5 bases and the J segment 7 bases; nucleotides outside the gene matches: 13. The CDR3 loop is CSASGTRDSGEQYF. CDR3 nucleotide sequence: TGCAGTGCTTCCGGGACTAGGGACTCGGGGGAGCAGTACTTC.

This clonotype was counted between two and nine times. The rearrangement links TRBV6-1 to TRBJ1-1; tentatively, D is TRBD1 (6 bases). The CDR3 sequence is 12 residues long. The V gene's germline CDR1 is MNHNS and CDR2 SASEGT. V lost 2 bases and J 11 bases, leaving 12 bases between the germline ends. CDR3 DNA sequence: TGTGCCAGCAGTGAACTAGGGGGTCGGGCTTTCTTT. Translation: CASSELGGRAFF.

This clonotype was counted a few times. The chain is built from TRBV7-3 and TRBJ2-5, with 7 positions matching TRBD2. Trimming took 2 bases from V and 4 from J; bases not matched to a gene: 1. CDR3 length: 13 residues. Germline assignment: CDR1 SGHTA and CDR2 FQGTGA. The CDR3 region is CASSLGGGETQYF. The DNA for the CDR3 is TGTGCCAGCAGCTTAGGGGGGGGAGAGACCCAGTACTTC.

A few counts support this clonotype. The CDR3: CASSRDGGSYNEQFF. Written as DNA, the CDR3 is TGCGCCAGCAGCCGAGATGGCGGATCCTACAATGAGCAGTTCTTC. This chain connects TRBV5-1 to TRBJ2-1, with no clear D. The CDR3 is 15 residues long. V was pared by 4 bases and J by 1 base, with 12 bases between. Germline CDR1 is SGHRS and CDR2 is YFSETQ. Together with reference TRBV5-1 and TRBJ2-1, the CDR3 gives the full variable domain: KAGVTQTPRYLIKTRGQQVTLSCSPISGHRSVSWYQQTPGQGLQFLFEYFSETQRNKGNFPGRFSGRQFSNSRSEMNVSTLELGDSALYLCASSRDGGSYNEQFFGPGTRLTVL.

This clonotype was detected a few times. The rearrangement joins TRBV21-1 to TRBJ2-7; TRBD1, as called in the table, went unchecked against the DNA. TRBV21-1 is a pseudogene. This CDR3 spans 16 amino acids. Here the CDR3 reads CASSEKSAGTNYEQYF. For the CDR3, the DNA is TGTGCCAGCAGCGAAAAAAGCGCCGGGACAAACTACGAGCAGTACTTC.

The V gene is TRBV12-5, the J gene TRBJ2-3, with unresolved D. V lost 3 bases and J 0 bases, leaving 7 bases between the germline ends. Germline assignment: CDR1 LGHNT and CDR2 FRNRAP. This CDR3 spans 14 amino acids. CDR3 in DNA: TGTGCTAGTGGTTTAGGCATTAGCACAGATACGCAGTATTTT. This gives the protein CASGLGISTDTQYF. Based on the CDR3 plus reference TRBV12-5 and TRBJ2-3, the full variable domain is DARVTQTPRHKVTEMGQEVTMRCQPILGHNTVFWYRQTMMQGLELLAYFRNRAPLDDSGMPKDRFSAEMPDATLATLKIQPSEPRDSAVYFCASGLGISTDTQYFGPGTRLTVL.

The chain couples TRBV20-1 to TRBJ1-2; D gene uncertain. V was clipped by 0 bases and J by 7 bases, with 18 bases between them. The V gene's germline CDR1 is DFQATT and CDR2 SNEGSKA (reference sequence). This CDR3 spans 15 amino acids. CDR3 sequence (DNA): TGCAGTGCTAGAGATAGGTACGGGCCAGGAGGTGGCTACACCTTC. It encodes CSARDRYGPGGGYTF.

V gene TRBV19 combines with J gene TRBJ2-5; TRBD1 or TRBD2 may be the D gene (5 bases each). The CDR3 loop spans 14 amino acids. V was shortened by 3 bases and J by 7 bases, with 15 bases between the two germline ends. CDR1 is LNHDA, CDR2 SQIVND, per germline (reference sequence). CDR3 DNA sequence: TGTGCCAGTAGTATGGAGACCGGGGCCAGGACCCAGTACTTC. It specifies CASSMETGARTQYF.

This clonotype was seen a few times. The chain carries TRBV10-1 and TRBJ2-3; 7 positions agree with TRBD1. Germline-derived CDR1 and CDR2 are WNHNN and SYGVQD (reference sequence). V shed 2 bases, J shed 2 bases, and the junction held 16 bases outside the gene matches. There are 19 residues in the CDR3. CDR3 region: CASSEGQDRRYFHTDTQYF. DNA for the CDR3: TGCGCCAGCAGTGAGGGCCAGGACAGGCGTTACTTTCACACAGATACGCAGTATTTT.

The chain recombines TRBV7-2 with TRBJ2-2; D is unresolved. This CDR3 is built from 14 residues. Trimming removed 4 bases at V and 6 bases at J, with 12 bases between. The germline CDR1 and CDR2 sequences are SGHTA and FQGNSA. This chain's CDR3 is CASSWGRVAGELFF. The CDR3 coding sequence is TGTGCCAGCAGCTGGGGAAGAGTGGCCGGGGAGCTGTTTTTT. The entire variable domain, with the rest obtained from reference TRBV7-2 and TRBJ2-2, is as follows: GAGVSQSPSNKVTEKGKDVELRCDPISGHTALYWYRQSLGQGLEFLIYFQGNSAPDKSGLPSDRFSAERTGGSVSTLTIQRTQQEDSAVYLCASSWGRVAGELFFGEGSRLTVL.

This clonotype was counted only a few times. V and J are TRBV6-2 or TRBV6-3 and TRBJ1-1; tentatively, D is TRBD1 (6 bases). Germline V lookup: CDR1 MNHEY, CDR2 SVGEGT. This CDR3 contains 14 residues. Trimming left V 5 bases short and J 5 bases short, with 15 bases between. Here the CDR3 DNA reads TGTGCCAGCAGTGAAAACAGGGCAAGGACTGAAGCTTTCTTT. This codes for CASSENRARTEAFF.

This clonotype was seen a handful of times. The DNA for the CDR3 is TGTGCCAGCAGGCAAGGAGGTGCCTATGGCTACACCTTC. Its protein is CASRQGGAYGYTF. The V call is TRBV6-1, the J call TRBJ1-2; D remains unclear. In germline, CDR1 is MNHNS, CDR2 SASEGT. This CDR3 is 13 amino acids long. V was pared by 6 bases and J by 4 bases, with 12 bases between.

The V gene is TRBV2, the J gene TRBJ2-6; 8 nucleotides line up with TRBD1. The junction had 4 bases not matched to a gene; V was cut back by 6 bases and J by 3 bases. Germline V gene data show CDR1 as SNHLY and CDR2 as FYNNEI. CDR3 size: 15 residues. The CDR3 coding sequence is TGTGCCAGCAGGCAGGGGGCTGGTGGGGCCAACGTCCTGACTTTC. Its protein is CASRQGAGGANVLTF.

This chain uses TRBV15 with TRBJ2-7; the D is unclear. Germline V CDR1 and CDR2: LNHNV, YYDKDF (reference sequence). CDR3 length: 15 amino acids. V gave up 0 bases and J gave up 0 bases, with 9 bases separating them. The CDR3 protein is CATSRDRGPSYEQYF. Here the CDR3 DNA reads TGTGCCACCAGCAGAGATCGCGGTCCCTCCTACGAGCAGTACTTC.

The gene calls are TRBV18 and TRBJ1-1; D gene unclear. The CDR3 extends over 14 amino acids. Trimming pared 6 bases from V and 1 base from J, leaving 12 bases between. Per the germline V gene, CDR1 is KGHSH and CDR2 is LQKENI. CDR3 loop: CASSPAGKNTEAFF. The CDR3 coding sequence is TGTGCCAGCTCTCCCGCAGGAAAGAACACTGAAGCTTTCTTT.

This clonotype was seen more than once but under ten times. The rearrangement uses TRBV7-2 and TRBJ2-3; no firm D call. Deletions cut 3 bases from V and 0 bases from J, with 7 bases between. Germline CDR1 reads SGHTA; CDR2 reads FQGNSA. The CDR3 loop spans 14 amino acids. CDR3 sequence reads: CASSLGTSTDTQYF. The CDR3 nucleotides are TGTGCCAGCAGCTTGGGAACTAGCACAGATACGCAGTATTTT.

The chain links TRBV20-1 to TRBJ2-7, with 9 bases fitting TRBD1. The CDR3 runs to 15 residues. V shed 0 bases and J 6 bases; nucleotides not matched to a gene: 9. The germline gives CDR1 DFQATT, CDR2 SNEGSKA (reference sequence). CDR3 protein: CSARDPPGTGFEQYF. CDR3 sequence (DNA): TGCAGTGCTAGAGATCCCCCCGGGACAGGGTTCGAGCAGTACTTC.

This clonotype was seen only a few times. The chain couples TRBV27 to TRBJ1-6; 9 nucleotides agree with TRBD1. The germline V gene encodes CDR1 MNHEY and CDR2 SMNVEV (reference sequence). The CDR3 is 15 amino acids. V lost 10 bases to trimming and J lost 7 bases; unmatched junction nucleotides: 11. In nucleotides, the CDR3 is TGTGCCACCAAACTCGGGACAGGGTCAAATTCACCCCTCCACTTT. Its protein is CATKLGTGSNSPLHF.

As regards this clonotype: Its ends do not fully match the called genes, so a read error is possible. J is TRBJ2-2 and V is TRBV3-1; TRBD2 matches 9 bases. Germline CDR1 and CDR2: LGHDT and YNNKEL (reference sequence). The CDR3 is 19 amino acids. In DNA, the CDR3 is TGTGCCAGCAGCCAAGATGATATAGGGCGGGAGGGAGGCACCGGGGAGCTGTTTTTC. Its translation: CASSQDDIGREGGTGELFF.